This T cell receptor beta chain was recorded in a study of beta chain features in type 1 diabetes. Findings and caveats of the study: Reduced insertions and increased deletions marked VDJ junctions in type 1 diabetes patients. Because the template was cDNA, high-expressing cells might be over-represented. Among all four CD4+ subsets, Type 1 diabetes patients had TCRB CDR3s that were moderately but significantly shorter.

This clone has a handful of counts. Its target is unknown. The authors reverse transcribed all of the isolated RNA, so sequencing captured expressed TCRB transcripts. Only in-frame clones appear in the TCRdb table, and some are missing; sequencing was by immunoSEQ multiplex PCR. The table shows more than 100,000 clones, with under 30% occurring only once. Germline values: CDR1 SGHNT, CDR2 YENEEA. The CDR3 runs 15 residues. The ends were cut back, 1 base at V and 4 bases at J, with 11 bases in the middle. Each of the sorted populations had a purity greater than 95%. The sequencing input was central memory CD4+ T cells from blood. The J gene is TRBJ2-1, the V gene TRBV11-3, with D possibly being TRBD2 (6 bases). This TCR derives from a woman younger than 30 with type 1 diabetes. The CDR3 is CASSLGSDYYNEQFF. The DNA of the CDR3 is TGTGCCAGCAGCTTAGGGTCGGACTATTACAATGAGCAGTTCTTC.